This T cell receptor beta chain came from a study of cytomegalovirus exposure and HLA in healthy donors. General study results and limits: Several top significant clusters appeared, in a later analysis, to be linked to common viral pathogens. Exclusion as indistinguishable affected some V segments, including TRBV6-2 and TRBV6-3.

V trimming: 0 bases; J trimming: 2 bases; junction bases outside the gene matches: 3. The CDR3 length is 15 residues. Germline assignment: CDR1 SGHTA and CDR2 FQGNSA. Primers included in the PCR were 60 Vbeta and 13 Jbeta primers. Measured with immunoSEQ multiplex PCR; TCRdb has only the in-frame clones, and not every one. The sample yields roughly 150,000 clones, roughly 80% seen once. In regard to this clone: Its antigen is not identified.

The rearrangement links TRBV7-2 to TRBJ2-7; the match to TRBD1 covers 8 bases. The receptor was derived from a young man in good health and CMV-seronegative. Sequences were obtained from PBMCs. CDR3 DNA sequence: TGTGCCAGCAGCTTAGCTGTGACAGGGGCCTACGAGCAGTACTTC. Its translation: CASSLAVTGAYEQYF.